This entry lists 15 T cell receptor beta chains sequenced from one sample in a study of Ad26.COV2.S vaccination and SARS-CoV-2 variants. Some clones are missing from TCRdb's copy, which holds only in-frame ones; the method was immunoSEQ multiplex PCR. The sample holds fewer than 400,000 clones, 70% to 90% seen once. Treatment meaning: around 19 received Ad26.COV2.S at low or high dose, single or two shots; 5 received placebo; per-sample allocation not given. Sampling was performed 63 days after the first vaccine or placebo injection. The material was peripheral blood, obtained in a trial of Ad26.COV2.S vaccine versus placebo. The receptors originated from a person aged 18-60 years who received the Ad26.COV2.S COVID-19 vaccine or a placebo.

CDR3 coding DNA: TGTGCCAGTATGTGGAGGGTGAACACCGGGGAGCTGTTTTTT. This translates into CASMWRVNTGELFF. The rearrangement links TRBV19 to TRBJ2-2; possible D gene TRBD2, 6 bases. Looked up from germline, CDR1 is LNHDA and CDR2 is SQIVND (reference sequence). The CDR3 has 14 amino acids. V lost 7 bases to trimming and J lost 1 base, with 10 bases between them.

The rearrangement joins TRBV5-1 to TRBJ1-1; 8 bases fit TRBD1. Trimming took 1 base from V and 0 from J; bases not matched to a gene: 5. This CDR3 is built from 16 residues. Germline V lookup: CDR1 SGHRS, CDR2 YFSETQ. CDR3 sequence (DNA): TGCGCCAGCAGCTTGCTGGCAGGGGGCATGAACACTGAAGCTTTCTTT. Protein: CASSLLAGGMNTEAFF.

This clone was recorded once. CDR3: CAPQELAGLRSYNEQFF. Written as DNA, the CDR3 is TGCGCCCCCCAAGAACTAGCGGGACTTAGGTCCTACAATGAGCAGTTCTTC. The genes are TRBV10-1 and TRBJ2-1; 10 nucleotides line up with TRBD2. CDR1 WNHNN and CDR2 SYGVQD come from the germline V gene (reference sequence). Trimming took 11 bases from V and 1 from J; bases not matched to a gene: 14. This CDR3 has 17 amino acids.

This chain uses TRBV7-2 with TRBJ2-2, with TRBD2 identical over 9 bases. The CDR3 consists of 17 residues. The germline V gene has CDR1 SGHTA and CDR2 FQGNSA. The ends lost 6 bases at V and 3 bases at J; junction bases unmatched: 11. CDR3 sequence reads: CASRIGGVAGDTGELFF. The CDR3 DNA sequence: TGTGCCAGCAGAATAGGGGGGGTAGCGGGAGACACCGGGGAGCTGTTTTTT.

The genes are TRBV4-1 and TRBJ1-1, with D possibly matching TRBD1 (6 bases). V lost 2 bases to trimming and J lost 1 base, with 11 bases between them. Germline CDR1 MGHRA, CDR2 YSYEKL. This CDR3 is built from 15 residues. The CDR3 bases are TGCGCCAGCAGCCAAACAGGGCTAGAGAACACTGAAGCTTTCTTT. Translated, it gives CASSQTGLENTEAFF.

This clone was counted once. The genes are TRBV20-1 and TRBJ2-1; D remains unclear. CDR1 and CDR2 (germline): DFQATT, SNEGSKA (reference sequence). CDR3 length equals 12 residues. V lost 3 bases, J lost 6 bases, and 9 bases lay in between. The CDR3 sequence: CSASLNLNEQFF. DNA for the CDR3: TGCAGTGCTAGTTTGAACCTCAATGAGCAGTTCTTC.

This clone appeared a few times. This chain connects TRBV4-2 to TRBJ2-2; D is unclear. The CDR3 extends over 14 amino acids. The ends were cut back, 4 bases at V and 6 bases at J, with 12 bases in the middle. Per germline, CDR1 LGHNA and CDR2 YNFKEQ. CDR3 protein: CASSLYGSAGELFF. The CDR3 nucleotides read TGTGCCAGCAGCCTTTACGGATCGGCCGGGGAGCTGTTTTTT.

CDR3 bases: TGTGCCAGCAGTTACATCAGCGGCTCCTACAATGAGCAGTTCTTC. Residues: CASSYISGSYNEQFF. The rearrangement uses TRBV6-5 and TRBJ2-1; maybe TRBD2 (5 bases). V shed 2 bases and J shed 0 bases, with 8 bases lying between them. The germline CDR1 and CDR2 sequences are MNHEY and SVGAGI. This CDR3 spans 15 amino acids.

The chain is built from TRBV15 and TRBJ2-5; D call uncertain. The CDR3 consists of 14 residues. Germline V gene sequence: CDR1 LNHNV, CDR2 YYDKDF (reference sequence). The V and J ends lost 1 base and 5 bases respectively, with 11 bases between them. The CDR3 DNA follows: TGTGCCACCAGCAGAGCCGCCGATGGGGAGACCCAGTACTTC. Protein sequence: CATSRAADGETQYF.

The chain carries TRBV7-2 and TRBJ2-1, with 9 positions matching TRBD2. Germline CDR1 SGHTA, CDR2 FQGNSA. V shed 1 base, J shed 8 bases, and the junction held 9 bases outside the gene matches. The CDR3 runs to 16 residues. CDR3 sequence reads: CASSLGELAGWDEQFF. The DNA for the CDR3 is TGTGCCAGCAGCTTAGGGGAGCTAGCGGGATGGGATGAGCAGTTCTTC.

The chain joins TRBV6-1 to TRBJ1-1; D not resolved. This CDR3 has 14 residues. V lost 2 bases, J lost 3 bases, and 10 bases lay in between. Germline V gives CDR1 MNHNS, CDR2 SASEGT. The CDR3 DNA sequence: TGTGCCAGCAGTGAACAGTCAACCTACACTGAAGCTTTCTTT. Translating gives CASSEQSTYTEAFF.

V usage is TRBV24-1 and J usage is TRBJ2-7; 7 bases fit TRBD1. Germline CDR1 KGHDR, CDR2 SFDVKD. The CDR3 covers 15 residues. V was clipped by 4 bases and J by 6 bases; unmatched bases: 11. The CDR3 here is CATSDRRDSRSEQYF. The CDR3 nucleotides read TGTGCCACCAGTGACCGACGGGACAGCCGCAGCGAGCAGTACTTC.

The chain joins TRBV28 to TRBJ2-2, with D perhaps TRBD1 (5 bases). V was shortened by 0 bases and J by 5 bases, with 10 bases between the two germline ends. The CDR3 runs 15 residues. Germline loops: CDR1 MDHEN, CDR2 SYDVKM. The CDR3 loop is CASSLWAGNTGELFF. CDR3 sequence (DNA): TGTGCCAGCAGTTTATGGGCAGGGAATACCGGGGAGCTGTTTTTT.

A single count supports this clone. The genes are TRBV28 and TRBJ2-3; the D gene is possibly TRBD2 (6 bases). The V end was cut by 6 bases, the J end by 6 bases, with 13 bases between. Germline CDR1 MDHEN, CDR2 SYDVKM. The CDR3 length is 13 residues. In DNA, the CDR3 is TGTGCCAGCAGCCCTGGGGGAGGCGATACGCAGTATTTT. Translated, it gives CASSPGGGDTQYF. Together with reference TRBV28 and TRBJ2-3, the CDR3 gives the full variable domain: DVKVTQSSRYLVKRTGEKVFLECVQDMDHENMFWYRQDPGLGLRLIYFSYDVKMKEKGDIPEGYSVSREKKERFSLILESASTNQTSMYLCASSPGGGDTQYFGPGTRLTVL.

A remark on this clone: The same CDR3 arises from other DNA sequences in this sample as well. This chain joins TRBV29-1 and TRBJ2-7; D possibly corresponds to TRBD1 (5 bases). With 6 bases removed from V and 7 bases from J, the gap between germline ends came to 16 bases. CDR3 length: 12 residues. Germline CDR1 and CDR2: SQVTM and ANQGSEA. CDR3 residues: CSVPRTGGEQYF. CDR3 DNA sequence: TGCAGCGTCCCCCGCACAGGTGGGGAGCAGTACTTC.